Given below is one T cell receptor (beta chain) in context. What it binds is unknown. The CDR3 totals 13 residues. V was cut by 0 bases and J by 6 bases, with 7 bases left in between. The germline V gene has CDR1 SGHDN and CDR2 FVKESK. This specimen comes from a study of CD8+CD57+ T cells in acquired aplastic anemia. The overall study: Around 3.5 ug was the average amount of DNA from sorted CD4+ and CD8+ cells. An average of about 10.8 million reads for CD4+ cells was obtained from healthy donors. Study-wide points: The study found no significant CD8+ Simpson's diversity difference between patients and controls. Patients and controls shared approximately 30 CD8+ CDR3 sequences.

Researchers used genomic DNA as the template to profile TCR beta VDJ and CDR3. TCRdb used MiXCR to reprocess the reads, holding one entry per CDR3 protein. The sample holds roughly 160,000 distinct CDR3 sequences; about three fifths are singletons and the top ten take about 50%. The chain joins TRBV14 to TRBJ2-3; D gene uncertain. The receptor's source is a human donor in good health. The sample consisted of sorted CD4+, CD8+, or CD8+CD57+ T cells (not recorded which) from PBMCs. The CDR3 loop is CASSQEKADTQYF. The CDR3 nucleotides are TGTGCCAGCAGCCAAGAGAAGGCTGATACGCAGTATTTT.